This TCR beta chain was retrieved from a study of blood T cell repertoires in COVID-19 (dated by TCRdb to the early 2020s). Notes on the research overall: Collaborator samples came from the United States, Italy and Spain and covered acute and convalescent phases of COVID-19. The material from the prospective study consisted of cDNA or gDNA derived from T cells, B-cell-depleted T cells, or PBMCs. Subjects who had been exposed to COVID-19, were actively infected with it, or had recovered from it provided the deeply sampled blood TCRbeta repertoires that made up the dataset. The repertoires were released in a freely available public database intended as a resource for research on the immune response to SARS-CoV-2. The samples were drawn from two sources: the first 160 participants of the ongoing ImmuneRACE study, and 1,200 or so subjects contributed by 6 global collaborators. A de-identified subject ID, COVID-19 status, age in years and sex were almost always included in the sample metadata. Where HLA class I and class II types were available, the types were taken from metadata supplied by the sample provider, not from assay-based typing.

Summary of the overall study and its limitations: The amount of clinical and demographic metadata varied by source and participant and was provided uncurated.

The immunoSEQ Assay, a bias-controlled multiplex PCR, was used to amplify TCRbeta CDR3 regions from genomic DNA. The source study handled its data this way. The number of nucleated cells in each sample was estimated from the amplification of reference gene primers within the assay. To quantify the absolute abundance of each unique TCRbeta CDR3 rearrangement, sequence reads were collapsed and filtered. For each sample, productive Simpson clonality was calculated by taking the square root of Simpson's diversity index across productive rearrangements. TCRdb holds this immuneACCESS table with in-frame rearrangements only. Some clones are missing; in checked studies, unresolved V genes explain under half, and the rest has no known cause. V, J and clone size derive from that table, while D and trimming were established from the DNA sequence. This sample holds roughly 63,000 clones; 80% to 90% were observed only once. Together, the top ten hold roughly 8% of the sample.

The collaborating institutions used their own protocols to collect whole blood in K2EDTA tubes. For TCRbeta analysis, collaborators shipped samples in one of three forms: frozen whole blood, isolated PBMCs, or DNA extracted from either of those sample types. Points on this clone: Its binding antigen is unknown. There are no base qualities to consult, and no much larger clone falls within one base.

From a lookup of the germline V gene, CDR1 and CDR2 are SGHVS and FNYEAQ. For this chain, trimming is 4 bases at the V end and 2 bases at the J end, and the number of junction bases without a gene match is 6. The CDR3 has 15 amino acids, counting the end cysteine and phenylalanine. The DNA shown is the 45-base CDR3, in frame from base 1. The chain is encoded by TRBV7-6 joined to TRBJ2-5; 8 junctional bases match TRBD1. The sample consisted of peripheral blood. The receptor was derived from a man in his fifties with active COVID-19. The CDR3 amino acid sequence is: CASSSGQGLQETQYF. The nucleotides read TGTGCCAGCAGCTCAGGACAGGGCTTACAAGAGACCCAGTACTTC.